One sample yielded the 5 T cell receptor beta chains listed below, sequenced in a study of response to subunit inactivated influenza vaccine. TCRdb itself ran the RT-PCR reads through MiXCR, one entry per CDR3 protein. The sample includes more than 400,000 distinct CDR3 sequences, about 7.2% of them seen just once. Sample: PBMCs from blood, taken 23 to 25 months after vaccination. All receptors derive from a man between 50 and 70 years old who received an inactivated influenza vaccine.

Many counts were recorded for this clonotype. This chain connects TRBV14 to TRBJ2-1, with D possibly matching TRBD2 (5 bases). This CDR3 comprises 14 residues. V lost 4 bases and J lost 4, with 11 bases in between. Germline CDR1 reads SGHDN; CDR2 reads FVKESK. The CDR3 DNA sequence: TGTGCCAGCAGCCCCCAACGGGGATACAATGAGCAGTTCTTC. Translation: CASSPQRGYNEQFF.

This clonotype was recorded a few times. V is TRBV7-2 and J is TRBJ2-5, with TRBD2 as a possible D gene (5 bases). V was shortened by 5 bases and J by 1 base, with 11 bases between the two germline ends. Germline V lookup: CDR1 SGHTA, CDR2 FQGNSA. The CDR3 totals 14 residues. CDR3 DNA: TGTGCCAGCAGCATCGGTGGGAGCCAAGAGACCCAGTACTTC. It is translated as CASSIGGSQETQYF.

V and J are TRBV24-1 and TRBJ2-7, with a tentative D call TRBD1 (6 bases). V lost 3 bases and J 6 bases, leaving 11 bases between the germline ends. The CDR3 has 13 amino acids. Germline lookup yields CDR1 KGHDR and CDR2 SFDVKD. The CDR3 DNA sequence: TGTGCCACCAGTGATAGGACAGTCCGCGAGCAGTACTTC. Protein sequence: CATSDRTVREQYF.

This chain uses TRBV7-6 with TRBJ2-7; the match to TRBD1 covers 12 bases. The J segment lost 5 bases and the V segment lost 5 bases, leaving 7 bases of the junction unmatched. The length of the CDR3 is 15 residues. The V gene's germline CDR1 is SGHVS and CDR2 FNYEAQ. CDR3 residues: CASSITGTGGNEQYF. In DNA, the CDR3 is TGTGCCAGCAGCATTACCGGGACAGGGGGCAACGAGCAGTACTTC.

This rearrangement joins TRBV5-1 to TRBJ1-6; tentatively, D is TRBD1 (5 bases). Germline values: CDR1 SGHRS, CDR2 YFSETQ. The V gene lost 0 bases and the J gene lost 10 bases, with 11 bases spanning the gap. This CDR3 is built from 14 residues. The DNA for the CDR3 is TGCGCCAGCAGCTTGGCAGGGATGGGGTCACCCCTCCACTTT. This codes for CASSLAGMGSPLHF.